These 23 T cell receptor beta chains share one sample of origin, sequenced in a study of T-cell memory formation after mild COVID-19. In TCRdb, the 5' RACE reads were re-called with MiXCR into one record per CDR3 protein. The table includes 150,000 to 200,000 distinct CDR3 sequences, 16% detected once. The sample was PBMCs or a T cell subset sorted from them (not recorded which). The source is an adult woman who had mild COVID-19 (a few samples of this study predate the infection). Cell type and time point are not known.

This clonotype was detected only a few times. This chain connects TRBV10-3 to TRBJ1-1, with D unclear. Germline V CDR1 and CDR2: ENHRY, SYGVKD. V dropped 2 bases and J dropped 4 bases, with 11 bases sitting between them. The CDR3 runs to 14 residues. The CDR3 sequence is CAISEATAGTEAFF. The CDR3 DNA reads as TGTGCCATCAGTGAGGCGACGGCGGGCACTGAAGCTTTCTTT.

This clonotype was seen only a few times. V gene TRBV20-1 combines with J gene TRBJ2-3; 7 nucleotides align to TRBD2. Trimming at V came to 0 bases and at J to 2 bases, leaving 26 bases not matched to a gene. CDR1 is DFQATT and CDR2 is SNEGSKA in the germline V gene (reference sequence). The CDR3 runs 22 residues. CDR3 sequence: CSARDRMRRETFSIRTTDTQYF. The CDR3 DNA follows: TGCAGTGCTAGAGATAGGATGAGGCGGGAGACGTTTAGTATACGGACCACAGATACGCAGTATTTT.

The chain links TRBV11-2 to TRBJ2-7; D perhaps matches TRBD1 (7 bases). CDR3 size: 15 residues. The germline V gene has CDR1 SGHAT and CDR2 FQNNGV. V shed 5 bases and J shed 2 bases, with 16 bases lying between them. The CDR3 loop reads CASSPLSRGAYEQYF. The DNA for the CDR3 is TGTGCCAGCAGCCCCTTATCCAGGGGGGCCTACGAGCAGTACTTC.

V and J are TRBV20-1 and TRBJ2-5; TRBD2 aligns across 10 bases. The CDR3 length is 14 residues. Germline assignment: CDR1 DFQATT and CDR2 SNEGSKA (reference sequence). With 4 bases clipped from V and 5 bases from J, the junction kept 7 bases outside the gene matches. The CDR3 reads CSAISASGSETQYF. The CDR3 bases are TGCAGTGCTATTTCGGCTAGCGGGAGTGAGACCCAGTACTTC.

The chain carries TRBV10-3 and TRBJ2-3, with 11 bases aligning to TRBD2. Trimming removed 3 bases from V and 7 bases from J; junction bases left unmatched: 6. Germline assignment: CDR1 ENHRY and CDR2 SYGVKD. The CDR3 is made up of 15 amino acids. CDR3 sequence reads: CAISDLAGGPNTQYF. As DNA, the CDR3 is TGTGCCATCAGTGATTTAGCGGGAGGGCCGAATACGCAGTATTTT.

The V gene is TRBV30, the J gene TRBJ2-4, with 10 bases fitting TRBD1. There are 15 residues in the CDR3. The germline CDR1 and CDR2 sequences are GTSNPN and SVGIG (reference sequence). With 0 bases clipped from V and 7 bases from J, the junction kept 6 bases outside the gene matches. The CDR3: CAWSVRDRGFNIQYF. The CDR3 bases are TGTGCCTGGAGTGTACGGGACAGGGGATTCAACATTCAGTACTTC.

This clonotype was seen only a few times. The chain is built from TRBV7-9 and TRBJ2-7; the match to TRBD1 covers 10 bases. CDR1 and CDR2 (germline): SEHNR, FQNEAQ (reference sequence). V was clipped by 5 bases and J by 4 bases; unmatched bases: 11. The CDR3 has 16 amino acids. DNA of the CDR3: TGTGCCAGCAGCCGTAAAGGGACAGGGGCGTCTTACGAGCAGTACTTC. Protein: CASSRKGTGASYEQYF.

This clonotype was observed a handful of times. The J gene is TRBJ2-7, the V gene TRBV29-1; perhaps TRBD1 as D (5 bases). CDR3 length equals 12 residues. Trimming pared 4 bases from V and 2 bases from J, leaving 9 bases between. CDR1 SQVTM and CDR2 ANQGSEA come from the germline V gene. CDR3 residues: CSVGPRAYEQYF. In DNA, the CDR3 is TGCAGCGTTGGACCCAGGGCCTACGAGCAGTACTTC.

The V gene is TRBV29-1, the J gene TRBJ2-5; D is undetermined. The CDR3 has 11 residues. The V end lost 6 bases, the J end lost 4 bases, and 9 bases lay between the germline ends. Per germline, CDR1 SQVTM and CDR2 ANQGSEA. The chain's CDR3 is CSVEAGETQYF. In DNA form, the CDR3 reads TGCAGCGTAGAGGCCGGAGAGACCCAGTACTTC.

This clonotype has a count of ten or more. V usage is TRBV29-1 and J usage is TRBJ2-3; either TRBD1 or TRBD2 may supply D (7 bases each). The CDR3 length is 13 residues. Trimming took off 6 bases at V and 6 bases at J, with 16 bases between the two ends. Germline CDR1 is SQVTM and CDR2 is ANQGSEA. DNA for the CDR3: TGCAGCGTGTCTAGGGGGCGGGGGGATACGCAGTATTTT. This translates into CSVSRGRGDTQYF.

The chain carries TRBV20-1 and TRBJ2-1, with 12 bases identical to TRBD2. The CDR3 is 14 amino acids. The V gene's germline CDR1 is DFQATT and CDR2 SNEGSKA (reference sequence). V was pared by 3 bases and J by 6 bases, with 3 bases of the junction left unmatched. In DNA form, the CDR3 reads TGCAGTGCTAGCGGACTAGCGGGAAGCAATGAGCAGTTCTTC. Its protein is CSASGLAGSNEQFF.

This clonotype showed up many times. A junction end diverges from the germline sequence, so it may reflect a read error. The chain combines TRBV7-7 with TRBJ2-7; D perhaps matches TRBD1 (7 bases). The CDR3 has 14 amino acids. The germline V gene has CDR1 SSHAT and CDR2 FNYEAQ (reference sequence). The CDR3, as DNA: TGTGCTAGCAGCCCCTCAGGGGGGTCCTACGAGCAGTACTTC. The encoded protein is CASSPSGGSYEQYF.

The V gene is TRBV27, the J gene TRBJ2-1; D is uncertain. This CDR3 contains 15 residues. Germline V gene lookup returns CDR1 MNHEY and CDR2 SMNVEV (reference sequence). Between the trimmed V and J ends, which lost 1 base and 8 bases, there was a span of 15 bases. The CDR3 sequence: CASSLFFGETYEQFF. CDR3 nucleotide sequence: TGTGCCAGCAGTTTATTTTTTGGGGAAACTTATGAGCAGTTCTTC.

This chain uses TRBV29-1 with TRBJ2-7; TRBD2 agrees at 13 bases. Trimming took 4 bases from V and 3 from J; bases not matched to a gene: 0. The CDR3 is made up of 13 amino acids. Germline V gene sequence: CDR1 SQVTM, CDR2 ANQGSEA. This CDR3 reads CSVGTSGSYEQYF. CDR3 in DNA: TGCAGCGTTGGGACTAGCGGGAGCTACGAGCAGTACTTC.

V and J are TRBV7-9 and TRBJ1-3; tentatively, D is TRBD1 (6 bases). This CDR3 region has 19 residues. V was trimmed by 4 bases and J by 0 bases, leaving 22 bases between them. Germline CDR1 SEHNR, CDR2 FQNEAQ (reference sequence). CDR3 amino acids: CASSSPVNDRQSSGNTIYF. The CDR3 DNA is TGTGCCAGCAGCTCCCCTGTAAATGACAGGCAGAGCTCTGGAAACACCATATATTTT.

This clonotype was counted only a few times. V gene TRBV2 combines with J gene TRBJ1-1; D is unresolved. CDR1 and CDR2 (germline): SNHLY, FYNNEI. The CDR3 loop spans 13 amino acids. The V gene lost 6 bases and the J gene lost 1 base, with 9 bases spanning the gap. Here the CDR3 DNA reads TGTGCCAGCAGCCCCCGACGGAACACTGAAGCTTTCTTT. It specifies CASSPRRNTEAFF. The full variable domain, its missing parts supplied by reference TRBV2 and TRBJ1-1, is EPEVTQTPSHQVTQMGQEVILRCVPISNHLYFYWYRQILGQKVEFLVSFYNNEISEKSEIFDDQFSVERPDGSNFTLKIRSTKLEDSAMYFCASSPRRNTEAFFGQGTRLTVV.

V gene TRBV20-1 combines with J gene TRBJ1-5, with D possibly TRBD1 on 5 matching bases. Trimming removed 6 bases from V and 3 bases from J, with 15 bases in between. This CDR3 contains 14 residues. Germline values: CDR1 DFQATT, CDR2 SNEGSKA (reference sequence). CDR3 amino acids: CSAPTGTSNQPQHF. The CDR3 DNA is TGCAGTGCCCCTACAGGAACATCCAATCAGCCCCAGCATTTT.

This clonotype is labeled medium-sized. This chain joins TRBV7-9 and TRBJ1-4; D is unresolved. This CDR3 spans 14 amino acids. V gave up 6 bases and J gave up 6 bases, with 14 bases separating them. Germline-derived CDR1 and CDR2 are SEHNR and FQNEAQ (reference sequence). CDR3: CASSLRREDEKLFF. The CDR3 bases are TGTGCCAGCAGTCTCCGGAGGGAAGATGAAAAACTGTTTTTT.

Many counts were recorded for this clonotype. J is TRBJ2-3 and V is TRBV7-2; 7 bases fit TRBD1. CDR1 is SGHTA, CDR2 FQGNSA, per germline. This CDR3 is 14 amino acids long. V dropped 3 bases and J dropped 1; count of bases not matched to a gene: 1. The CDR3 nucleotides read TGTGCCAGCAGCTTCACAGGGGGCACAGATACGCAGTATTTT. It codes for CASSFTGGTDTQYF.

This chain connects TRBV3-1 to TRBJ2-7; 11 bases agree with TRBD1. J lost 5 bases, V lost 3 bases, and 6 bases had no gene match. This CDR3 is 15 amino acids long. Germline CDR1 LGHDT, CDR2 YNNKEL (reference sequence). CDR3 amino acids: CASSHVPGQGDEQYF. In nucleotides, the CDR3 is TGTGCCAGCAGCCACGTCCCGGGACAGGGGGACGAGCAGTACTTC.

This clonotype appeared a few times. The rearrangement joins TRBV7-9 to TRBJ1-1; TRBD1 matches at 9 bases. The CDR3 is 16 residues long. Losses at the gene ends were 4 bases for V and 3 bases for J; bases not matched to a gene: 9. Germline V gene sequence: CDR1 SEHNR, CDR2 FQNEAQ (reference sequence). The DNA for the CDR3 is TGTGCCAGCAGCTACTGGACAGGGGCTGAGGACACTGAAGCTTTCTTT. Encoded protein: CASSYWTGAEDTEAFF.

This clonotype has a handful of counts. This chain links TRBV7-8 with TRBJ2-5; 12 bases align to TRBD2. The V segment lost 2 bases and the J segment 2 bases; nucleotides outside the gene matches: 6. Looked up from germline, CDR1 is SGHVS and CDR2 is FQNEAQ. The CDR3 covers 17 residues. The DNA for the CDR3 is TGTGCCAGCAGCTTATCGCGGACTAGCGGGATGCAAGAGACCCAGTACTTC. Translating it yields CASSLSRTSGMQETQYF.

The V call is TRBV11-2, the J call TRBJ2-7; D is uncertain. The germline gives CDR1 SGHAT, CDR2 FQNNGV. The CDR3 runs 13 residues. V was trimmed by 6 bases and J by 3 bases, leaving 12 bases between them. The CDR3: CASRSTARYEQYF. CDR3 in DNA: TGTGCCAGCAGATCGACGGCACGCTACGAGCAGTACTTC.